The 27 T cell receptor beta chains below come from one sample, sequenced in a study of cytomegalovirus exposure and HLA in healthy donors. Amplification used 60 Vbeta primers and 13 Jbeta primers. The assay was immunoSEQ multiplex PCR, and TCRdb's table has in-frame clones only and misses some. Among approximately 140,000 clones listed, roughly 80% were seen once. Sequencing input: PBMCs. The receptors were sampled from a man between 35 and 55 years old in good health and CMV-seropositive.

The CDR3: CASSPGQGGFSEAFF. The CDR3 region has the DNA TGTGCCAGCAGTCCGGGACAGGGGGGCTTTTCGGAAGCTTTCTTT. The rearrangement uses TRBV27 and TRBJ1-1; 11 bases agree with TRBD1. Germline CDR1 MNHEY, CDR2 SMNVEV (reference sequence). The CDR3 covers 15 residues. V gave up 5 bases and J gave up 8 bases; unmatched junction bases: 10.

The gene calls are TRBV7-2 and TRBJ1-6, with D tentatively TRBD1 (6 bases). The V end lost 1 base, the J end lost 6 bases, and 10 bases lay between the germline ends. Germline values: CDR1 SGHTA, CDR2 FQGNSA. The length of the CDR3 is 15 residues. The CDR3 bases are TGTGCCAGCAGCTTAGGGGACACCTTTAATTCACCCCTCCACTTT. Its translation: CASSLGDTFNSPLHF.

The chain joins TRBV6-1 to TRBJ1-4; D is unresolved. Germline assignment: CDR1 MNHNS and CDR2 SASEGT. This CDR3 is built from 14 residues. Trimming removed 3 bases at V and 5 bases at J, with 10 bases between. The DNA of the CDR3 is TGTGCCAGCAGTGAGCGGAACTCAAATGAAAAACTGTTTTTT. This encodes CASSERNSNEKLFF.

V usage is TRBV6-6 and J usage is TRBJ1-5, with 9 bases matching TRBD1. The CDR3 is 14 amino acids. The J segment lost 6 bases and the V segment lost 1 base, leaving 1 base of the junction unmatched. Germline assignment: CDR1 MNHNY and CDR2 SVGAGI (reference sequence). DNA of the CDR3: TGTGCCAGCAGTTACTTGACAGGGGGTCAGCCCCAGCATTTT. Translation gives CASSYLTGGQPQHF.

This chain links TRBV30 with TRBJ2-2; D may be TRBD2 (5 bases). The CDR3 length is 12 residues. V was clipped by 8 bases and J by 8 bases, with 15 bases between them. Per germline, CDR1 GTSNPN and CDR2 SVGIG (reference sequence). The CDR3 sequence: CAQTIGRGELFF. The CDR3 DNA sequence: TGTGCCCAGACTATCGGCAGAGGGGAGCTGTTTTTT.

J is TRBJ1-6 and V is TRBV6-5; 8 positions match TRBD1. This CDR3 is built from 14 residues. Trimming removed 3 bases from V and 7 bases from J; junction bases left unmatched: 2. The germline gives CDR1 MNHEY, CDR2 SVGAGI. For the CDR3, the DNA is TGTGCCAGCAGTTATCGGACAGGGAATTCACCCCTCCACTTT. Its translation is CASSYRTGNSPLHF.

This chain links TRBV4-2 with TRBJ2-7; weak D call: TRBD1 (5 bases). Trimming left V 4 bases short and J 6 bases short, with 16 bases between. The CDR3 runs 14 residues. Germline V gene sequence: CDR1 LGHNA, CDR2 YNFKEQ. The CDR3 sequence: CASSPWLGRGEQYF. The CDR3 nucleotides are TGTGCCAGCAGCCCCTGGCTGGGGCGCGGCGAGCAGTACTTC.

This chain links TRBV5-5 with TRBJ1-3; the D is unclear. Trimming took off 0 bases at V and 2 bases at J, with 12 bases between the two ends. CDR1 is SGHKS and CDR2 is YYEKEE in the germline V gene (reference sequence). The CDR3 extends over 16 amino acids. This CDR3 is CASSLAGGTAGNTIYF. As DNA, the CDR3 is TGTGCCAGCAGCTTGGCCGGAGGAACAGCTGGAAACACCATATATTTT. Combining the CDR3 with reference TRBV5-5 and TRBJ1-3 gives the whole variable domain DAGVTQSPTHLIKTRGQQVTLRCSPISGHKSVSWYQQVLGQGPQFIFQYYEKEERGRGNFPDRFSARQFPNYSSELNVNALLLGDSALYLCASSLAGGTAGNTIYFGEGSWLTVV.

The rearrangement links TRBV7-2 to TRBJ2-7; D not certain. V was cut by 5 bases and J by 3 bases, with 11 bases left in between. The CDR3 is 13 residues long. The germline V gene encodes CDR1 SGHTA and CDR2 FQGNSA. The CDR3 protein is CASSPGWYYEQYF. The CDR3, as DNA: TGTGCCAGCAGCCCCGGGTGGTACTACGAGCAGTACTTC. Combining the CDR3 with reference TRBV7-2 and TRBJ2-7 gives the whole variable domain GAGVSQSPSNKVTEKGKDVELRCDPISGHTALYWYRQSLGQGLEFLIYFQGNSAPDKSGLPSDRFSAERTGGSVSTLTIQRTQQEDSAVYLCASSPGWYYEQYFGPGTRLTVT.

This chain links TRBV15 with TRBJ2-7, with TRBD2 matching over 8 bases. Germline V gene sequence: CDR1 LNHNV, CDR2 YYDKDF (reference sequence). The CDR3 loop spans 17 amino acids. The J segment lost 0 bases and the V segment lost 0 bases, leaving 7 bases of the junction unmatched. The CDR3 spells CATSRDQSGGRSYEQYF. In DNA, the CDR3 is TGTGCCACCAGCAGAGATCAGAGCGGGGGCCGCTCCTACGAGCAGTACTTC.

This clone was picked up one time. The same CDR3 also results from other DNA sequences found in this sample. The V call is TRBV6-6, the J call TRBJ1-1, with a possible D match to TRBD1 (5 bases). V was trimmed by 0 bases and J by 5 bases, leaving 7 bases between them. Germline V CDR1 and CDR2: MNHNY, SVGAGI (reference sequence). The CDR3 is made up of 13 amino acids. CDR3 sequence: CASSYSGGTEAFF. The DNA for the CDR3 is TGTGCCAGCAGTTACTCGGGGGGGACTGAAGCTTTCTTT.

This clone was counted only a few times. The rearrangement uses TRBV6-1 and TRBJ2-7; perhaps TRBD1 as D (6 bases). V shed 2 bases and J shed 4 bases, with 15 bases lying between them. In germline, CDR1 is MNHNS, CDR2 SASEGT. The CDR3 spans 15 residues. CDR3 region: CASSETWTVGYEQYF. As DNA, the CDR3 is TGTGCCAGCAGTGAAACTTGGACAGTAGGGTACGAGCAGTACTTC.

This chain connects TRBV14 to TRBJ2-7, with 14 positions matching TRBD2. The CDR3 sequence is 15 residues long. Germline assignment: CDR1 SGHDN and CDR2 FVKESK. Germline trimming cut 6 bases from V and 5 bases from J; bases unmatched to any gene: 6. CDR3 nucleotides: TGTGCCAGCAGGGGACTAGCGGGAGAGGAGGACGAGCAGTACTTC. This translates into CASRGLAGEEDEQYF.

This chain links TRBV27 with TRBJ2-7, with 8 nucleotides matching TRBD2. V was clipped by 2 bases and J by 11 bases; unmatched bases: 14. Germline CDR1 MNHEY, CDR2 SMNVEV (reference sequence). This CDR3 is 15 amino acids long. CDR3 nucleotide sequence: TGTGCCAGCAGTTTAATGGGACTAGGAACCTTCAAGGAGTACTTC. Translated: CASSLMGLGTFKEYF.

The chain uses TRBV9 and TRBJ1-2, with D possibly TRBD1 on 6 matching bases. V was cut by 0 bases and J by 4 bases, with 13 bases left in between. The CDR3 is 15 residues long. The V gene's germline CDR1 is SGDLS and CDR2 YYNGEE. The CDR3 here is CASSVARTAFYGYTF. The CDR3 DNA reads TGTGCCAGCAGCGTAGCAAGGACAGCCTTCTATGGCTACACCTTC.

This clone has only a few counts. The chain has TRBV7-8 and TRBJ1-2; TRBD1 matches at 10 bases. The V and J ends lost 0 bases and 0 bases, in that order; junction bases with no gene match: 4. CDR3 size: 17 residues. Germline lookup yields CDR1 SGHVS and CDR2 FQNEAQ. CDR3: CASSLAGQGQANYGYTF. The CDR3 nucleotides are TGTGCCAGCAGCTTAGCGGGACAGGGGCAAGCTAACTATGGCTACACCTTC. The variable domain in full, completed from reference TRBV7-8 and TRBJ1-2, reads GAGVSQSPRYKVAKRGQDVALRCDPISGHVSLFWYQQALGQGPEFLTYFQNEAQLDKSGLPSDRFFAERPEGSVSTLKIQRTQQEDSAVYLCASSLAGQGQANYGYTFGSGTRLTVV.

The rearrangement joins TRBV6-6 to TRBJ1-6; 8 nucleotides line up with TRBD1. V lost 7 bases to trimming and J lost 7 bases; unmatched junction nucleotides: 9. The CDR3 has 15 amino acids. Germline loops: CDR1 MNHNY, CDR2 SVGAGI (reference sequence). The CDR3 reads CASTDQTGDNSPLHF. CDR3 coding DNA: TGTGCCAGCACCGACCAGACAGGGGACAATTCACCCCTCCACTTT.

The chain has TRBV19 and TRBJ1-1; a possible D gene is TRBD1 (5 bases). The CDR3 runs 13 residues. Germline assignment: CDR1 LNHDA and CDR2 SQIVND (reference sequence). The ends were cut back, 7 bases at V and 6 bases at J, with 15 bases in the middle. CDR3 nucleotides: TGTGCCAGTACCCGGGGGGTAGGCCCTGAAGCTTTCTTT. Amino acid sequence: CASTRGVGPEAFF.

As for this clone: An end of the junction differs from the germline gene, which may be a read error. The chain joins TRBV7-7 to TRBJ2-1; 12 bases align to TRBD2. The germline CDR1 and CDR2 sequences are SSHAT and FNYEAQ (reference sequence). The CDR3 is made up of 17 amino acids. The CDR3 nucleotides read TGTGCTAGCAGCTTAGGGACCGGACTAGCGGGGTACAATGAGCAGTTCTTC. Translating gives CASSLGTGLAGYNEQFF.

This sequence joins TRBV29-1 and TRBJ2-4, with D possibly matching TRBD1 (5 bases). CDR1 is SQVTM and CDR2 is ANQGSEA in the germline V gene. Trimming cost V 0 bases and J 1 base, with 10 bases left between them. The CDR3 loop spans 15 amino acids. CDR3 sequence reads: CSVEDLKGAKNIQYF. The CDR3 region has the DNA TGCAGCGTTGAAGACCTAAAGGGGGCCAAAAACATTCAGTACTTC. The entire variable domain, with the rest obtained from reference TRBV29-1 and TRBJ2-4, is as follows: SAVISQKPSRDICQRGTSLTIQCQVDSQVTMMFWYRQQPGQSLTLIATANQGSEATYESGFVIDKFPISRPNLTFSTLTVSNMSPEDSSIYLCSVEDLKGAKNIQYFGAGTRLSVL.

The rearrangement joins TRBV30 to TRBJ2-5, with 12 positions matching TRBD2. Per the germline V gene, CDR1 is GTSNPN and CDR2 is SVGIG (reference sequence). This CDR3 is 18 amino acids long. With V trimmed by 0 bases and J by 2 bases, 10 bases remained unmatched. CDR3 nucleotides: TGTGCCTGGAGTGTAGGGTGGCTAGCGGGAGGGCCACAAGAGACCCAGTACTTC. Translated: CAWSVGWLAGGPQETQYF.

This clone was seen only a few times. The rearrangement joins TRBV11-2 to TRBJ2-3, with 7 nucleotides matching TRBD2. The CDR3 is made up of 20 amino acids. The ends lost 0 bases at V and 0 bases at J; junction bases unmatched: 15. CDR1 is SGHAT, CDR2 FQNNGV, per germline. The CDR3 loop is CASSLDFPEGSGSSTDTQYF. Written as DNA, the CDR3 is TGTGCCAGCAGCTTAGATTTCCCGGAAGGTAGCGGGTCTAGCACAGATACGCAGTATTTT.

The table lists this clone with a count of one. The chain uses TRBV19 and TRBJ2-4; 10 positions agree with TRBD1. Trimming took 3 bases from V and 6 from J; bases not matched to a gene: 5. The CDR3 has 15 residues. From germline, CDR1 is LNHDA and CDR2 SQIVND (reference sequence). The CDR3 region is CASSMMGQGSNIQYF. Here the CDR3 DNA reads TGTGCCAGTAGTATGATGGGACAGGGGTCAAACATTCAGTACTTC.

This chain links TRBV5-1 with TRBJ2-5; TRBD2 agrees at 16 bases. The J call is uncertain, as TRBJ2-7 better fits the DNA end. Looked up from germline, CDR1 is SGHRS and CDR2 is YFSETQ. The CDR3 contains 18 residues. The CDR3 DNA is TGCGCCAGCAGCTTGGCAGGGACTAGCGGGAGGGGAGTATACGAGCAGTACTTC. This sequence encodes CASSLAGTSGRGVYEQYF.

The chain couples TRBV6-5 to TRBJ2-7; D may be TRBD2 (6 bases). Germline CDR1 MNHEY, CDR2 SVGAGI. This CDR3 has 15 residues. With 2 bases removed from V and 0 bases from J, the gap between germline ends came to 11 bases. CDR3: CASSYNRGSSYEQYF. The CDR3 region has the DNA TGTGCCAGCAGTTACAATCGGGGGAGCTCCTACGAGCAGTACTTC.

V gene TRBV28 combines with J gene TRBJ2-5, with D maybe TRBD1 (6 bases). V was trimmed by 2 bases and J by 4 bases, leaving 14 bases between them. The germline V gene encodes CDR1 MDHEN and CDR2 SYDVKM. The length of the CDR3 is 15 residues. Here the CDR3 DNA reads TGTGCCAGCAGTTTAGGGCAGGGGTATGGAGAGACCCAGTACTTC. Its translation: CASSLGQGYGETQYF.

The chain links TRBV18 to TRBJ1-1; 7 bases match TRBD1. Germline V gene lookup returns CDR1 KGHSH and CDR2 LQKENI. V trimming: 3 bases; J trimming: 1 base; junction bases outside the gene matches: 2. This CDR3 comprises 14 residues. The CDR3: CASSPQGENTEAFF. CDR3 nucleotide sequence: TGTGCCAGCTCACCGCAGGGGGAGAACACTGAAGCTTTCTTT.